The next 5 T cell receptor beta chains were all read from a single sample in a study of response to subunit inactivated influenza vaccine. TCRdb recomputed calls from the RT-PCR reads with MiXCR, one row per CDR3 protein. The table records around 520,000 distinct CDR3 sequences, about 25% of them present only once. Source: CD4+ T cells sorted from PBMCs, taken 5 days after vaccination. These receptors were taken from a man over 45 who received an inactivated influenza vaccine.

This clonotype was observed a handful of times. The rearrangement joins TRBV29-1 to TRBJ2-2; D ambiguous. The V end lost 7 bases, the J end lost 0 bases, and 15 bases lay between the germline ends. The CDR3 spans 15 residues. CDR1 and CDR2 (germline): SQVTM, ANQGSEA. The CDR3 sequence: CSGSDDTTNTGELFF. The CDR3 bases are TGCAGCGGATCGGATGACACCACGAACACCGGGGAGCTGTTTTTT.

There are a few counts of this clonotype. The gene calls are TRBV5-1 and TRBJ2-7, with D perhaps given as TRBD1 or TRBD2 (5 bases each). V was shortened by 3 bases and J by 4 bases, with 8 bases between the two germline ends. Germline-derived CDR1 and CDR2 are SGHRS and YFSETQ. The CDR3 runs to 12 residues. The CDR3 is CASSWGRYEQYF. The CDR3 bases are TGCGCCAGCAGCTGGGGACGGTACGAGCAGTACTTC.

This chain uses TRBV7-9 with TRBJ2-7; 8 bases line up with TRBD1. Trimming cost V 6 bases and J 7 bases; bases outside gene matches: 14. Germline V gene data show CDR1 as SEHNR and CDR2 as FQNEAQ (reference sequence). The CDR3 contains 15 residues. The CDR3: CASRGWTGSGGEQYF. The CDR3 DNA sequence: TGTGCCAGCAGGGGGTGGACAGGGTCTGGAGGGGAGCAGTACTTC.

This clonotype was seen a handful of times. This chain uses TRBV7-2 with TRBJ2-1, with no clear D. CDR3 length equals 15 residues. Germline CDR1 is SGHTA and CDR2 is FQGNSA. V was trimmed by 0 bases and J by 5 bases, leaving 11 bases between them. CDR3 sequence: CASSLAGDRNNEQFF. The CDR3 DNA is TGTGCCAGCAGCTTAGCTGGGGATAGGAACAATGAGCAGTTCTTC.

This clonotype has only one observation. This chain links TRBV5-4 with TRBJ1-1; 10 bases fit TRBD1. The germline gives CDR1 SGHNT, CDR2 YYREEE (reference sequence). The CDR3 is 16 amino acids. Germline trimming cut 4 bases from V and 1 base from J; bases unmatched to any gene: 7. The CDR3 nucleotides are TGTGCCAGCAGCACCAGGGACAGGGGTAGGAACACTGAAGCTTTCTTT. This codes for CASSTRDRGRNTEAFF.